The source of this TCR beta chain is a study of neoadjuvant anti-PD-1 for oral cavity cancer. Trimming shortened V by 5 bases and J by 0 bases, and 16 bases separated the two germline ends. This CDR3 has 16 amino acids. From germline, CDR1 is SGHVS and CDR2 FQNEAQ. Here immunoSEQ multiplex PCR was the method, and the copy in TCRdb shows in-frame clones only, minus some. The sample lists over 10,000 clones, around 69% occurring once. V is TRBV7-8 and J is TRBJ1-1, with D possibly being TRBD1 (6 bases). The material was PBMCs, obtained before nivolumab (anti-PD-1) treatment. The receptor comes from a person aged 40 to 85 with oral cavity squamous cell carcinoma. The CDR3 sequence is CASSPRRGQLNTEAFF. The DNA for the CDR3 is TGTGCCAGCAGCCCCAGACGCGGACAGCTGAACACTGAAGCTTTCTTT.